Below are 6 T cell receptor beta chains sequenced from a single sample in a study of blood T cell repertoires in COVID-19. Produced via immunoSEQ multiplex PCR; TCRdb's table is partial and in-frame only. The sample has over 150,000 clones, approximately 89% seen once; the top ten hold more than 5%. Input material: PBMCs or T cells enriched from blood (not recorded which). Receptors originate from a man aged 35 to 55 who had recovered from COVID-19.

As to this clone: The same CDR3 arises from other DNA sequences in this sample as well. The V gene is TRBV4-1, the J gene TRBJ1-1; D ambiguous. V was shortened by 0 bases and J by 1 base, with 3 bases between the two germline ends. The CDR3 has 13 residues. The V gene's germline CDR1 is MGHRA and CDR2 YSYEKL. The CDR3 DNA reads as TGCGCCAGCAGCCAAGACCGGAACACTGAAGCTTTCTTT. This gives the protein CASSQDRNTEAFF.

This chain uses TRBV7-9 with TRBJ2-3, with 8 positions matching TRBD1. The CDR3 spans 16 residues. The germline CDR1 and CDR2 sequences are SEHNR and FQNEAQ (reference sequence). With 2 bases clipped from V and 4 bases from J, the junction kept 8 bases outside the gene matches. The CDR3 DNA sequence: TGTGCCAGCAGCTTATTGGACAGGGTGAGGTCAGATACGCAGTATTTT. Its translation: CASSLLDRVRSDTQYF.

In its sample, this clone was seen once. The chain is built from TRBV9 and TRBJ2-2; 7 bases are a match to TRBD1. Germline V gene lookup returns CDR1 SGDLS and CDR2 YYNGEE. J lost 7 bases, V lost 3 bases, and 9 bases had no gene match. The CDR3 covers 15 residues. In DNA, the CDR3 is TGTGCCAGCAGCGCAACCTACAGGGGAAACGGGGAGCTGTTTTTT. It encodes CASSATYRGNGELFF.

This clone was observed a single time. This chain uses TRBV7-8 with TRBJ1-5; 9 nucleotides match TRBD1. Germline lookup yields CDR1 SGHVS and CDR2 FQNEAQ. V dropped 1 base and J dropped 5; count of bases not matched to a gene: 3. The CDR3 extends over 15 amino acids. The CDR3: CASSLGTGVDQPQHF. CDR3 coding DNA: TGTGCCAGCAGCTTAGGGACAGGGGTGGATCAGCCCCAGCATTTT.

The chain combines TRBV6-5 with TRBJ1-2; the D gene is possibly TRBD1 (5 bases). V lost 6 bases to trimming and J lost 6 bases, with 17 bases between them. The CDR3 length is 14 residues. Germline values: CDR1 MNHEY, CDR2 SVGAGI. The CDR3 loop reads CASSPRQSRDGYTF. CDR3 coding DNA: TGTGCCAGCAGCCCCAGACAGAGTCGGGATGGCTACACCTTC.

The chain is built from TRBV3-1 (or the pseudogene TRBV3-2) and TRBJ1-1; maybe TRBD1 (6 bases). This CDR3 is built from 14 residues. V lost 1 base, J lost 5 bases, and 11 bases lay in between. Germline CDR1 reads LGHDT; CDR2 reads YNNKEL (reference sequence). The CDR3 loop is CASSQVAGETEAFF. In DNA form, the CDR3 reads TGTGCCAGCAGCCAAGTTGCAGGGGAGACTGAAGCTTTCTTT.